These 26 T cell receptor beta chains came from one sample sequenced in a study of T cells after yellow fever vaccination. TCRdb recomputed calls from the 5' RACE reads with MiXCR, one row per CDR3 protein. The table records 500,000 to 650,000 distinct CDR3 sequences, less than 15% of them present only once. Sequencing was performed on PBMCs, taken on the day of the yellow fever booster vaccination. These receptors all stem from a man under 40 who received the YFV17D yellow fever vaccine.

The CDR3 is CATSRSGNGETQYF. Written as DNA, the CDR3 is TGTGCCACGTCCCGTAGCGGGAATGGAGAGACCCAGTACTTC. The chain couples TRBV24-1 to TRBJ2-5, with 8 positions matching TRBD2. Germline-derived CDR1 and CDR2 are KGHDR and SFDVKD. The CDR3 length is 14 residues. Germline trimming cut 10 bases from V and 4 bases from J; bases unmatched to any gene: 10.

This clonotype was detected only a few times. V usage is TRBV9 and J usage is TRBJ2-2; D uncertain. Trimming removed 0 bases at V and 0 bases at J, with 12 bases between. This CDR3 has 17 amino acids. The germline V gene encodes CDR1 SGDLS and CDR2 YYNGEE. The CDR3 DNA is TGTGCCAGCAGCGTAGTTCCCGAGAGATCGAACACCGGGGAGCTGTTTTTT. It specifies CASSVVPERSNTGELFF.

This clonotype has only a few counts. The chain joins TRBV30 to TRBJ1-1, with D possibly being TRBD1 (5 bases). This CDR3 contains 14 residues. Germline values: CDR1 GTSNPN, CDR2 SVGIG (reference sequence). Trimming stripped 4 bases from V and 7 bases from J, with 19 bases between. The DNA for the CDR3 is TGTGCCTGGAAACCCCCCGGGACTAACTTTGAAGCTTTCTTT. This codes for CAWKPPGTNFEAFF. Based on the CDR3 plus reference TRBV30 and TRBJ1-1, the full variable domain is SQTIHQWPATLVQPVGSPLSLECTVEGTSNPNLYWYRQAAGRGLQLLFYSVGIGQISSEVPQNLSASRPQDRQFILSSKKLLLSDSGFYLCAWKPPGTNFEAFFGQGTRLTVV.

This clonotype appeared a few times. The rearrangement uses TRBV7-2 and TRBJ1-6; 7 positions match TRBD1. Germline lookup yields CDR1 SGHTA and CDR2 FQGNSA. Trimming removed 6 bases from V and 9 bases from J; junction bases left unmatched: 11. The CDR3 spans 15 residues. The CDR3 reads CASSSRGGAGSPLHF. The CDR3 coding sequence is TGTGCCAGCAGTTCCAGGGGGGGCGCGGGTTCACCCCTCCACTTT.

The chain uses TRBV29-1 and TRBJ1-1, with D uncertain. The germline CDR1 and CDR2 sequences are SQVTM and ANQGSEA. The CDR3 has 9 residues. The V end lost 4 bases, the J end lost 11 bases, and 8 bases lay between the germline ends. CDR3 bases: TGCAGCGTTGCCCCCCGGGCTTTCTTT. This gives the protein CSVAPRAFF. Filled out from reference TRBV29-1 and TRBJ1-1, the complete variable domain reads SAVISQKPSRDICQRGTSLTIQCQVDSQVTMMFWYRQQPGQSLTLIATANQGSEATYESGFVIDKFPISRPNLTFSTLTVSNMSPEDSSIYLCSVAPRAFFGQGTRLTVV.

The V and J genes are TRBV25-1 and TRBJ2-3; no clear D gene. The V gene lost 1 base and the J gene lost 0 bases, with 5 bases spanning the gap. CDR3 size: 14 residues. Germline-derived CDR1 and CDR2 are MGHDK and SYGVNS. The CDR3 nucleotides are TGTGCCAGCAGTGAATTCACCAGCACAGATACGCAGTATTTT. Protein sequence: CASSEFTSTDTQYF.

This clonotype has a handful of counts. The CDR3 region is CASSKGFNRASGSPDTQYF. The DNA for the CDR3 is TGTGCCAGCAGCAAAGGGTTCAACCGGGCTAGCGGGAGCCCAGATACGCAGTATTTT. The chain combines TRBV21-1 with TRBJ2-3; TRBD2 is the table's D call, not checked against the DNA. TRBV21-1 is termed a pseudogene. The CDR3 length is 19 residues.

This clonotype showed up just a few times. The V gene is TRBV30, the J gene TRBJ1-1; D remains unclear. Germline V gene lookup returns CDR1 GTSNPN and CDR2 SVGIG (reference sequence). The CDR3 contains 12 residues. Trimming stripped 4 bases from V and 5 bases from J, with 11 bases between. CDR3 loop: CAWKAGETEAFF. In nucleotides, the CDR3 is TGTGCCTGGAAGGCCGGGGAAACTGAAGCTTTCTTT.

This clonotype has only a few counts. The CDR3 nucleotides read TGTGCCAGCAGCCATGATCCGCGGGGGCGTCAAGAGACCCAGTACTTC. Its protein product is CASSHDPRGRQETQYF. V is TRBV14 and J is TRBJ2-5, with a tentative D call TRBD2 (7 bases). Germline V lookup: CDR1 SGHDN, CDR2 FVKESK. Trimming removed 3 bases from V and 2 bases from J, with 16 bases in between. CDR3 size: 16 residues.

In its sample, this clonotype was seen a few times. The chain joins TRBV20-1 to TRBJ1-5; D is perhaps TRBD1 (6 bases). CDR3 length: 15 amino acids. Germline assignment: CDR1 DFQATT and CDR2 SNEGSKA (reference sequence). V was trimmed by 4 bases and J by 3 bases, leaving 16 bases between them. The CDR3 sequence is CSAKERGRTNQPQHF. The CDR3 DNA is TGCAGTGCTAAAGAGCGGGGGCGCACCAATCAGCCCCAGCATTTT.

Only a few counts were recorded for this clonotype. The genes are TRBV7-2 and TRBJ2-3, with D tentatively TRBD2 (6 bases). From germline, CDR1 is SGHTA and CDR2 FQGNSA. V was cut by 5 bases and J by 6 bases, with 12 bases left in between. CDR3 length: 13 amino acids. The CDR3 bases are TGTGCCAGCAGCGCCCCGGGGAGGGATACGCAGTATTTT. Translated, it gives CASSAPGRDTQYF.

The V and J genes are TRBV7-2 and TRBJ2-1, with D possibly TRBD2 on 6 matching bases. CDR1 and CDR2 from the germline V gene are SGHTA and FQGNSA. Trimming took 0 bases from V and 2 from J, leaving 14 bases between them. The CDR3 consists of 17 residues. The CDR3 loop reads CASSLAKSERAYNEQFF. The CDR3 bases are TGTGCCAGCAGCTTAGCGAAGTCCGAGCGGGCCTACAATGAGCAGTTCTTC.

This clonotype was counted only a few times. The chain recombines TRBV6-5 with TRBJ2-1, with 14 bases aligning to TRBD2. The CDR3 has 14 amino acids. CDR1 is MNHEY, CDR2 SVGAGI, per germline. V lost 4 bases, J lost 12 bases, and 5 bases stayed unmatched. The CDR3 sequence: CASSSPTSGRGQFF. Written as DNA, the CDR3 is TGTGCCAGCAGTTCACCGACTAGCGGGAGGGGGCAGTTCTTC.

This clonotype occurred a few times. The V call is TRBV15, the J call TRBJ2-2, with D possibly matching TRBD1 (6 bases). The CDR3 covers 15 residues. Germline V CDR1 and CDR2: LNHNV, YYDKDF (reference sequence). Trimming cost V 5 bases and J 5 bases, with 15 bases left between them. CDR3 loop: CATSGKQGGTGELFF. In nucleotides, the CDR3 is TGTGCCACCAGCGGCAAACAGGGTGGAACCGGGGAGCTGTTTTTT.

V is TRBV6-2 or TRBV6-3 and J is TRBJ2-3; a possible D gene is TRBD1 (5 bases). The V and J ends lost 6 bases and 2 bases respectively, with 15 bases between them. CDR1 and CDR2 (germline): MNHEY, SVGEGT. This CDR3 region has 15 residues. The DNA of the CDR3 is TGTGCCAGCAGCCCGGTGACAGTACTCACAGATACGCAGTATTTT. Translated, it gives CASSPVTVLTDTQYF.

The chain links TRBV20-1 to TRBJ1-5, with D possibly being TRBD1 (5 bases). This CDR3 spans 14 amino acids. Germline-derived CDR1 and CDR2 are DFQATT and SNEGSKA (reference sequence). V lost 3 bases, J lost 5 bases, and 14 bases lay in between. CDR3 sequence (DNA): TGCAGTGCTAGGCCCGGGGCGGGGGATCAGCCCCAGCATTTT. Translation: CSARPGAGDQPQHF.

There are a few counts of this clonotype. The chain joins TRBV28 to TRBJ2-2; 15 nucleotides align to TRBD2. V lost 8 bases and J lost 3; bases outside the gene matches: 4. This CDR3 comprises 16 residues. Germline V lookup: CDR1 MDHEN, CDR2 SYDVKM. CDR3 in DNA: TGTGCCAGCGGACTAGCGGGAGGGGGGTACACCGGGGAGCTGTTTTTT. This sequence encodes CASGLAGGGYTGELFF.

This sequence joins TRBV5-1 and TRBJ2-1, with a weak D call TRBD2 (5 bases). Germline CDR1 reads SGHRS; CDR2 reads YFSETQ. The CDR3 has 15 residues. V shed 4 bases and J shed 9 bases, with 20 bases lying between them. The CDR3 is CASSQAGLRSGEQFF. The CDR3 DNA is TGCGCCAGCAGCCAGGCCGGGCTGAGGAGCGGTGAGCAGTTCTTC.

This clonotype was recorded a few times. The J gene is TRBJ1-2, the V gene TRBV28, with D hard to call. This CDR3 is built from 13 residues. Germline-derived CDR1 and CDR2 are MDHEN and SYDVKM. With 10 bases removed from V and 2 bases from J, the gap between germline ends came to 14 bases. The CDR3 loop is CANSLGLNYGYTF. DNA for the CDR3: TGTGCCAACTCACTGGGCTTAAACTATGGCTACACCTTC.

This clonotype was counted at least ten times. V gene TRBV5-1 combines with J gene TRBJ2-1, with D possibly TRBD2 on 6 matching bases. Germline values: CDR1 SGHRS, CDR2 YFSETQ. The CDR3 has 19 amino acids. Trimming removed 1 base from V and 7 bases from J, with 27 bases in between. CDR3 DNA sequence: TGCGCCAGCAGCTTGATGGGTAGTAGCGGTCGAGGGTTGGGGAATGAGCAGTTCTTC. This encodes CASSLMGSSGRGLGNEQFF.

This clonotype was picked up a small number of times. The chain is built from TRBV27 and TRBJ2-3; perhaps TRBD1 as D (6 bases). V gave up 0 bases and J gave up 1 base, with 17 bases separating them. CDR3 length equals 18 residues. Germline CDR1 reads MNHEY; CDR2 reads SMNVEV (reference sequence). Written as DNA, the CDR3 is TGTGCCAGCAGTTTATCGGGGGCTGGTGGTAGGCGCACAGATACGCAGTATTTT. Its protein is CASSLSGAGGRRTDTQYF.

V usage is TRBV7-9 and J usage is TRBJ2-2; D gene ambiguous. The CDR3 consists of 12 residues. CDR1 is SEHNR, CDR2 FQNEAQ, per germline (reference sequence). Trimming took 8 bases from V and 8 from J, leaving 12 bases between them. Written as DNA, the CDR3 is TGTGCCAGCGAAGAGGACCGTGGGGAGCTGTTTTTT. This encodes CASEEDRGELFF.

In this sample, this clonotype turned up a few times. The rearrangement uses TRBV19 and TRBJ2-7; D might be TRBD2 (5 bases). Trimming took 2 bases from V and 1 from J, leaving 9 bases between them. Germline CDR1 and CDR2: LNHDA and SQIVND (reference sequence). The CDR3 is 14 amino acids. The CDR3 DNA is TGTGCCAGTAGTATAAGAGCGGAATCCTACGAGCAGTACTTC. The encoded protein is CASSIRAESYEQYF. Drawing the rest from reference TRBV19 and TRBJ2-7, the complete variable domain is DGGITQSPKYLFRKEGQNVTLSCEQNLNHDAMYWYRQDPGQGLRLIYYSQIVNDFQKGDIAEGYSVSREKKESFPLTVTSAQKNPTAFYLCASSIRAESYEQYFGPGTRLTVT.

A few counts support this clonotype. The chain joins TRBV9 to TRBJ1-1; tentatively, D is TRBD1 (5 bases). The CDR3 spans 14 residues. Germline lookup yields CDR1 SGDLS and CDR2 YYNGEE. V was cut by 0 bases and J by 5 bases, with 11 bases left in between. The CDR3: CASSVVQGGTEAFF. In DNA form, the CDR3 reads TGTGCCAGCAGCGTAGTGCAGGGTGGGACTGAAGCTTTCTTT.

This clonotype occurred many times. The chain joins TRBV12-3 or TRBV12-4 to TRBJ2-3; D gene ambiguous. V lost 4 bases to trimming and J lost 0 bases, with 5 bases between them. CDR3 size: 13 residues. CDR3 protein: CASSSYSTDTQYF. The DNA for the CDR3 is TGTGCCAGCAGTTCCTATAGCACAGATACGCAGTATTTT.

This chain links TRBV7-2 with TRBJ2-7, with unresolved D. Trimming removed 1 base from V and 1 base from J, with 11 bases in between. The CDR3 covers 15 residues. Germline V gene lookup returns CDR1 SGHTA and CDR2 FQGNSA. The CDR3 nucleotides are TGTGCCAGCAGCTTAGAATTTGGATATTCCTACGAGCAGTACTTC. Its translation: CASSLEFGYSYEQYF.